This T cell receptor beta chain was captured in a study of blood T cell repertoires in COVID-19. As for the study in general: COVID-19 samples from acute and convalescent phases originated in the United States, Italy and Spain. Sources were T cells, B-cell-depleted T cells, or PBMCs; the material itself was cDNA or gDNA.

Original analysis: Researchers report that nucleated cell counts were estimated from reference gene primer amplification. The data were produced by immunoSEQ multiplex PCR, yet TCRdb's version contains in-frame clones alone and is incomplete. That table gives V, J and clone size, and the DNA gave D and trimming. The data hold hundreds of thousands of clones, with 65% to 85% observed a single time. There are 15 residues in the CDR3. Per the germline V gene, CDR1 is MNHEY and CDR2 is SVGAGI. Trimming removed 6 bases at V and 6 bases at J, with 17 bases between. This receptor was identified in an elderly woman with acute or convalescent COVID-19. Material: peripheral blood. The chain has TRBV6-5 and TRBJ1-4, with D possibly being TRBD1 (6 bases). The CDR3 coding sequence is TGTGCCAGCAGGAGGAGGCAGGGGATATATGAAAAACTGTTTTTT. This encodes CASRRRQGIYEKLFF.